A selection of T cell receptor beta chains follows, all from one sample in a study of cytomegalovirus exposure and HLA in healthy donors. Sequencing used immunoSEQ multiplex PCR; TCRdb keeps in-frame clones, though not all of them. The repertoire has 70,000 or so clones, roughly 85% of them found once; the top ten carry 1.5% to 2%. What was sequenced was PBMCs. These receptors were obtained from a woman in her 30s in good health and CMV-seronegative. The CDR3 runs from the conserved cysteine through the conserved F or W. Fields, in order: D gene, clone size, J gene, V gene, CDR3 protein, CDR3 DNA. The D gene is left open where the match is weak. For some rows the clone size is stated as once, few or many, or as a class when expanded; others skip it.

>.|.|TRBJ2-7|TRBV21-1
CASSKVAGDYEQYF
TGTGCCAGCAGCAAAGTAGCGGGAGACTACGAGCAGTACTTC
>.|.|TRBJ2-5|TRBV5-1
CASSLSSVQETQYF
TGCGCCAGCAGCCTATCTAGCGTTCAAGAGACCCAGTACTTC
>TRBD2|.|TRBJ2-2|TRBV2
CASSEGGAGGNTGELFF
TGTGCCAGCAGTGAAGGAGGAGCGGGGGGTAACACCGGGGAGCTGTTTTTT
>TRBD1|.|TRBJ2-1|TRBV7-8
CASRQGQIDEQFF
TGTGCCAGCAGACAGGGACAGATCGATGAGCAGTTCTTC
>TRBD2|.|TRBJ2-3|TRBV28
CASSSGGGPMDTQYF
TGTGCCAGCAGCTCTGGGGGAGGGCCTATGGATACGCAGTATTTT
>TRBD1|.|TRBJ1-5|TRBV5-8
CASSWGTGGNQPQHF
TGTGCCAGCAGCTGGGGGACAGGGGGCAATCAGCCCCAGCATTTT
>TRBD2|.|TRBJ2-1|TRBV5-6
CASSQGTSDYNEQFF
TGTGCCAGCAGCCAAGGGACTAGCGACTACAATGAGCAGTTCTTC
>TRBD1|.|TRBJ1-5|TRBV7-8
CASSLTGDQPQHF
TGTGCCAGCAGCTTAACAGGGGATCAGCCCCAGCATTTT
>.|once|TRBJ2-7|TRBV27
CASSLKRQRSYEQYF
TGTGCCAGCAGTTTAAAGCGCCAAAGATCCTACGAGCAGTACTTC
>TRBD1|.|TRBJ1-2|TRBV11-3
CASSEGGGSNGYTF
TGTGCCAGCAGTGAAGGGGGCGGTTCTAATGGCTACACCTTC
>.|.|TRBJ2-3|TRBV5-6
CASSLGLFTVAQYF
TGTGCCAGCAGCTTGGGCCTCTTCACAGTCGCGCAGTATTTT
>.|.|TRBJ1-1|TRBV4-3
CASSQDHLGPGETFF
TGCGCCAGCAGCCAAGATCATCTCGGTCCTGGTGAAACTTTCTTT
>TRBD1|.|TRBJ1-2|TRBV27
CASSSERQGYGYTF
TGTGCCAGCAGTTCCGAACGACAGGGCTATGGCTACACCTTC